Below, 32 T cell receptor beta chains from the same sample are listed, as sequenced in a study of cytomegalovirus exposure and HLA in healthy donors. This table comes from immunoSEQ multiplex PCR, and its TCRdb copy is limited to in-frame clones, with some not included. The sample contains 97,000 or so clones, around 90% of which appear only once. The sequenced sample was PBMCs. These receptors were taken from a woman aged 25 to 39 in good health and CMV-seronegative.

The rearrangement uses TRBV6-1 and TRBJ1-6, with a tentative D call TRBD1 (6 bases). Germline loops: CDR1 MNHNS, CDR2 SASEGT. The V end lost 5 bases, the J end lost 4 bases, and 12 bases lay between the germline ends. The CDR3 totals 15 residues. The CDR3 DNA is TGTGCCAGCAGTAGAGACAGGTCTTATAATTCACCCCTCCACTTT. This sequence encodes CASSRDRSYNSPLHF.

Only one count was recorded for this clone. The chain has TRBV5-4 and TRBJ2-1; maybe TRBD1 (6 bases). V gave up 4 bases and J gave up 6 bases, with 11 bases separating them. The CDR3 consists of 13 residues. Germline V lookup: CDR1 SGHNT, CDR2 YYREEE (reference sequence). The CDR3 region has the DNA TGTGCCAGCAGCGGGGGCGTCCTCAATGAGCAGTTCTTC. Encoded protein: CASSGGVLNEQFF. Drawing the rest from reference TRBV5-4 and TRBJ2-1, the complete variable domain is ETGVTQSPTHLIKTRGQQVTLRCSSQSGHNTVSWYQQALGQGPQFIFQYYREEENGRGNFPPRFSGLQFPNYSSELNVNALELDDSALYLCASSGGVLNEQFFGPGTRLTVL.

The rearrangement joins TRBV19 to TRBJ2-5, with TRBD2 as a possible D gene (5 bases). Germline CDR1 reads LNHDA; CDR2 reads SQIVND (reference sequence). The ends were cut back, 9 bases at V and 9 bases at J, with 17 bases in the middle. The CDR3 sequence is 12 residues long. The CDR3 loop is CASSSRPGAQYF. The CDR3 DNA follows: TGTGCCAGCTCTAGCAGGCCCGGGGCCCAGTACTTC.

V gene TRBV5-1 combines with J gene TRBJ2-1; the match to TRBD2 covers 9 bases. Germline CDR1 SGHRS, CDR2 YFSETQ. The CDR3 has 15 amino acids. After removal of 6 bases from V and 4 bases from J, the junction contained 8 bases not matched to a gene. DNA for the CDR3: TGCGCCAGCACCCAAGCGGGGGGAGATTACAATGAGCAGTTCTTC. The encoded protein is CASTQAGGDYNEQFF.

The chain carries TRBV11-1 and TRBJ2-1; the match to TRBD2 covers 7 bases. Trimming cost V 6 bases and J 4 bases; bases outside gene matches: 0. This CDR3 is built from 12 residues. Germline V gene sequence: CDR1 SGHAT, CDR2 FQDESV (reference sequence). The CDR3 is CASRGGYNEQFF. The DNA of the CDR3 is TGTGCCAGCAGGGGGGGGTACAATGAGCAGTTCTTC.

The chain is built from TRBV7-3 and TRBJ2-2; no clear D gene. CDR3 size: 14 residues. Per the germline V gene, CDR1 is SGHTA and CDR2 is FQGTGA. V lost 3 bases, J lost 0 bases, and 5 bases lay in between. CDR3 coding DNA: TGTGCCAGCAGCTTGACACCGAACACCGGGGAGCTGTTTTTT. This gives the protein CASSLTPNTGELFF.

This sequence joins TRBV5-1 and TRBJ2-3, with D unclear. Trimming cost V 4 bases and J 1 base, with 10 bases left between them. The germline CDR1 and CDR2 sequences are SGHRS and YFSETQ. CDR3 length equals 14 residues. CDR3 residues: CASSPTERTDTQYF. The CDR3, as DNA: TGCGCCAGCAGCCCGACTGAGCGCACAGATACGCAGTATTTT.

The gene calls are TRBV6-5 and TRBJ1-3; D call uncertain. The length of the CDR3 is 13 residues. V shed 5 bases and J shed 3 bases, with 8 bases lying between them. Germline lookup yields CDR1 MNHEY and CDR2 SVGAGI. This CDR3 reads CASSTPGGNTIYF. The CDR3 region has the DNA TGTGCCAGCAGTACCCCGGGTGGAAACACCATATATTTT.

The gene calls are TRBV27 and TRBJ1-2, with D perhaps matching TRBD1 (6 bases). This CDR3 is built from 13 residues. Germline loops: CDR1 MNHEY, CDR2 SMNVEV (reference sequence). V was clipped by 5 bases and J by 4 bases, with 11 bases between them. The chain's CDR3 is CASSPRTAYGYTF. CDR3 nucleotides: TGTGCCAGCAGTCCGAGGACAGCCTATGGCTACACCTTC.

The chain has TRBV2 and TRBJ1-1, with TRBD1 matching over 7 bases. CDR1 and CDR2 (germline): SNHLY, FYNNEI. This CDR3 has 13 residues. V was pared by 7 bases and J by 2 bases, with 4 bases of the junction left unmatched. Here the CDR3 reads CASKWDRNTEAFF. CDR3 nucleotides: TGTGCCAGCAAATGGGACAGAAACACTGAAGCTTTCTTT.

The chain links TRBV7-2 to TRBJ2-5; the match to TRBD2 covers 9 bases. Germline CDR1 is SGHTA and CDR2 is FQGNSA. This CDR3 contains 15 residues. Trimming removed 8 bases from V and 3 bases from J; junction bases left unmatched: 10. The CDR3 sequence: CASSTSGRSKETQYF. The CDR3 nucleotides read TGTGCCAGCTCAACCAGCGGGAGGTCCAAAGAGACCCAGTACTTC.

V is TRBV7-8 and J is TRBJ1-1, with D possibly matching TRBD1 (6 bases). The ends were cut back, 4 bases at V and 1 base at J, with 16 bases in the middle. Germline V gives CDR1 SGHVS, CDR2 FQNEAQ. The CDR3 totals 16 residues. CDR3 amino acids: CASSSNLLTGNTEAFF. The CDR3 DNA is TGTGCCAGCAGCTCCAACTTATTGACAGGGAACACTGAAGCTTTCTTT.

V and J are TRBV9 and TRBJ2-3, with a tentative D call TRBD2 (6 bases). This CDR3 has 14 residues. V lost 3 bases and J lost 2, with 10 bases in between. Germline CDR1 reads SGDLS; CDR2 reads YYNGEE. CDR3: CASSAGVSTDTQYF. The CDR3 nucleotides are TGTGCCAGCAGCGCGGGAGTTTCCACAGATACGCAGTATTTT.

The chain links TRBV12-5 to TRBJ2-5; weak D call: TRBD1 (7 bases). Germline loops: CDR1 LGHNT, CDR2 FRNRAP. The CDR3 totals 14 residues. The ends were cut back, 5 bases at V and 7 bases at J, with 17 bases in the middle. The DNA for the CDR3 is TGTGCTAGTGGTGCAGGGTCAGGGGGAGGGACCCAGTACTTC. Protein product: CASGAGSGGGTQYF.

The V call is TRBV7-2, the J call TRBJ2-3; TRBD2 agrees at 7 bases. The CDR3 contains 14 residues. Germline CDR1 is SGHTA and CDR2 is FQGNSA. V lost 5 bases to trimming and J lost 3 bases; unmatched junction nucleotides: 5. The CDR3 region is CASSLTSVTDTQYF. DNA of the CDR3: TGTGCCAGCAGCCTAACTAGCGTTACAGATACGCAGTATTTT.

The rearrangement uses TRBV20-1 and TRBJ1-1; no firm D call. V was trimmed by 5 bases and J by 8 bases, leaving 12 bases between them. CDR1 DFQATT and CDR2 SNEGSKA come from the germline V gene (reference sequence). The CDR3 contains 11 residues. CDR3 nucleotide sequence: TGCAGTGCTCCAGCTAGTACCGAAGCTTTCTTT. This gives the protein CSAPASTEAFF.

This sequence joins TRBV5-6 and TRBJ2-7; 8 bases are a match to TRBD2. The CDR3 runs to 16 residues. After removal of 0 bases from V and 6 bases from J, the junction contained 11 bases not matched to a gene. CDR1 is SGHDT, CDR2 YYEEEE, per germline. CDR3 sequence reads: CASSLAILAGLSEQYF. In DNA, the CDR3 is TGTGCCAGCAGCTTGGCCATATTAGCGGGACTCTCCGAGCAGTACTTC.

The chain links TRBV28 to TRBJ2-7, with 8 bases identical to TRBD1. This CDR3 region has 13 residues. CDR1 is MDHEN and CDR2 is SYDVKM in the germline V gene. With 8 bases clipped from V and 1 base from J, the junction kept 4 bases outside the gene matches. The CDR3 nucleotides are TGTGCCAGCCAGGACAGGGCTTCCTACGAGCAGTACTTC. Its protein is CASQDRASYEQYF.

V usage is TRBV6-1 and J usage is TRBJ1-1; a possible D gene is TRBD1 (5 bases). Germline loops: CDR1 MNHNS, CDR2 SASEGT. Trimming stripped 2 bases from V and 6 bases from J, with 13 bases between. The CDR3 is made up of 14 amino acids. As DNA, the CDR3 is TGTGCCAGCAGTGAATACCGGGGGTCCCCTGAAGCTTTCTTT. It specifies CASSEYRGSPEAFF.

The CDR3 reads CSVAPGDYGYTF. In DNA form, the CDR3 reads TGCAGCGTTGCGCCCGGGGACTATGGCTACACCTTC. The V and J genes are TRBV29-1 and TRBJ1-2, with D uncertain. The CDR3 runs to 12 residues. Trimming removed 4 bases from V and 3 bases from J, with 9 bases in between. CDR1 and CDR2 from the germline V gene are SQVTM and ANQGSEA.

The chain carries TRBV6-5 and TRBJ2-7, with a tentative D call TRBD2 (5 bases). V was cut by 0 bases and J by 1 base, with 7 bases left in between. The CDR3 has 14 residues. In germline, CDR1 is MNHEY, CDR2 SVGAGI. This CDR3 is CASSYSSASYEQYF. The CDR3 DNA sequence: TGTGCCAGCAGTTACTCTAGCGCTTCCTACGAGCAGTACTTC.

The genes are TRBV19 and TRBJ1-3; no clear D. The CDR3 length is 15 residues. Germline V gene lookup returns CDR1 LNHDA and CDR2 SQIVND (reference sequence). Trimming cost V 2 bases and J 4 bases, with 12 bases left between them. The CDR3 is CASSINRVGGNTIYF. The CDR3 nucleotides read TGTGCCAGTAGTATAAATCGGGTAGGAGGAAACACCATATATTTT.

The chain uses TRBV6-1 and TRBJ2-7; 7 bases line up with TRBD2. CDR1 is MNHNS, CDR2 SASEGT, per germline. The CDR3 is made up of 14 amino acids. V dropped 6 bases and J dropped 0; count of bases not matched to a gene: 5. This CDR3 reads CASSGGRASYEQYF. CDR3 DNA sequence: TGTGCCAGCAGCGGAGGGAGGGCCTCCTACGAGCAGTACTTC.

The chain recombines TRBV5-1 with TRBJ2-3, with TRBD1 identical over 9 bases. Trimming cost V 4 bases and J 4 bases; bases outside gene matches: 4. Germline CDR1 SGHRS, CDR2 YFSETQ. The CDR3 spans 14 residues. CDR3: CASSPGQGPDTQYF. CDR3 DNA: TGCGCCAGCAGCCCGGGACAGGGCCCAGATACGCAGTATTTT.

V usage is TRBV27 and J usage is TRBJ2-7; TRBD1 matches 9 bases. This CDR3 is 16 amino acids long. The germline CDR1 and CDR2 sequences are MNHEY and SMNVEV (reference sequence). V was pared by 5 bases and J by 4 bases, with 12 bases of the junction left unmatched. The chain's CDR3 is CASSRDRDLRGYEQYF. CDR3 nucleotides: TGTGCCAGCAGTAGGGACAGGGACCTCAGAGGGTACGAGCAGTACTTC.

V and J are TRBV10-1 and TRBJ2-7, with D tentatively TRBD1 (5 bases). Trimming left V 6 bases short and J 3 bases short, with 12 bases between. Per the germline V gene, CDR1 is WNHNN and CDR2 is SYGVQD (reference sequence). This CDR3 spans 13 amino acids. The CDR3 DNA sequence: TGCGCCAGCAGCGCGGACATCCTCTACGAGCAGTACTTC. Translation gives CASSADILYEQYF.

The chain couples TRBV7-9 to TRBJ2-1; 8 positions match TRBD2. The germline CDR1 and CDR2 sequences are SEHNR and FQNEAQ (reference sequence). The CDR3 sequence is 17 residues long. J was trimmed by 8 bases and V by 1 base; bases with no gene match: 13. DNA for the CDR3: TGTGCCAGCAGCTTAGTGGTAGCGGGAAGTCCATTATATGAGCAGTTCTTC. It is translated as CASSLVVAGSPLYEQFF.

This chain uses TRBV21-1 with TRBJ1-1. TRBV21-1 is designated a pseudogene. The CDR3 spans 12 residues. The CDR3 region is CASKGGETEAFF. The CDR3 coding sequence is TGTGCCAGTAAGGGAGGGGAAACTGAAGCTTTCTTT.

V is TRBV2 and J is TRBJ2-1; TRBD1 matches at 8 bases. Germline assignment: CDR1 SNHLY and CDR2 FYNNEI. There are 15 residues in the CDR3. V shed 7 bases and J 5 bases; nucleotides not matched to a gene: 10. This chain's CDR3 is CASKLVRGRNNEQFF. CDR3 nucleotide sequence: TGTGCCAGCAAGCTAGTCAGGGGGCGCAACAATGAGCAGTTCTTC.

The chain is built from TRBV28 and TRBJ2-7; D possibly corresponds to TRBD2 (5 bases). In germline, CDR1 is MDHEN, CDR2 SYDVKM. This CDR3 spans 12 amino acids. V was trimmed by 7 bases and J by 6 bases, leaving 13 bases between them. The CDR3 region is CASNFGGREQYF. The CDR3 DNA follows: TGTGCCAGCAATTTCGGAGGTCGCGAGCAGTACTTC.

This rearrangement joins TRBV7-8 to TRBJ2-1; 9 bases map to TRBD2. CDR3 length equals 17 residues. CDR1 and CDR2 from the germline V gene are SGHVS and FQNEAQ. J lost 8 bases, V lost 5 bases, and 16 bases had no gene match. DNA of the CDR3: TGTGCCAGCAGCCGACCCCTAGCGGGACCTCTCGGGGATGAGCAGTTCTTC. This translates into CASSRPLAGPLGDEQFF.

Details on this clone: The identical CDR3 is also encoded by other nucleotide sequences in the sample. V gene TRBV7-9 combines with J gene TRBJ2-7; no clear D. Germline CDR1 is SEHNR and CDR2 is FQNEAQ (reference sequence). This CDR3 contains 11 residues. V lost 4 bases and J 3 bases, leaving 4 bases between the germline ends. CDR3 sequence (DNA): TGTGCCAGCAGCTCTAACTACGAGCAGTACTTC. Encoded protein: CASSSNYEQYF.